The 8 T cell receptor beta chains below all came from one sample that was sequenced in a study of blood T cell repertoires in COVID-19. The method was immunoSEQ multiplex PCR; TCRdb's version includes in-frame clones alone and lacks a portion of them. Here the sample spans hundreds of thousands of clones, 80% to 90% being singletons. The sample taken for sequencing was PBMCs or T cells enriched from blood (not recorded which). Receptors were obtained from a man younger than 40 who had recovered from COVID-19.

The chain has TRBV13 and TRBJ1-1, with D tentatively TRBD1 (6 bases). CDR1 and CDR2 from the germline V gene are PRHDT and FYEKMQ (reference sequence). V shed 3 bases and J shed 2 bases, with 19 bases lying between them. The CDR3 is 17 amino acids. In DNA form, the CDR3 reads TGTGCCAGCAGCTTCCCGTCCACAGGGTCTTTCAACACTGAAGCTTTCTTT. It translates to CASSFPSTGSFNTEAFF.

This rearrangement joins TRBV3-1 (or the pseudogene TRBV3-2) to TRBJ2-7, with TRBD2 matching 7 bases. This CDR3 comprises 14 residues. The V gene's germline CDR1 is LGHDT and CDR2 YNNKEL (reference sequence). The V gene end was trimmed by 2 bases and the J gene end by 3 bases; junction bases not matched to a gene: 4. The CDR3 is CASSQLGRGYEQYF. For the CDR3, the DNA is TGTGCCAGCAGCCAATTGGGGAGGGGCTACGAGCAGTACTTC.

This chain joins TRBV30 and TRBJ1-1; 7 nucleotides align to TRBD1. The CDR3 totals 15 residues. CDR1 is GTSNPN, CDR2 SVGIG, per germline (reference sequence). With 2 bases clipped from V and 4 bases from J, the junction kept 10 bases outside the gene matches. The CDR3 reads CAWSQSQGVGTEAFF. CDR3 in DNA: TGTGCCTGGAGTCAATCTCAGGGGGTCGGCACTGAAGCTTTCTTT.

The chain combines TRBV5-4 with TRBJ1-1, with 7 bases fitting TRBD1. This CDR3 spans 16 amino acids. The V and J ends lost 4 bases and 0 bases, in that order; junction bases with no gene match: 9. Per germline, CDR1 SGHNT and CDR2 YYREEE (reference sequence). The CDR3 region has the DNA TGTGCCAGCAGCCGGAGGACAGGCTCCATGAACACTGAAGCTTTCTTT. Its translation is CASSRRTGSMNTEAFF.

The rearrangement links TRBV7-2 to TRBJ1-2; 9 bases are a match to TRBD1. The CDR3 spans 13 residues. J gave up 14 bases and V 1 base, and 8 bases lay outside the gene matches. CDR1 and CDR2 from the germline V gene are SGHTA and FQGNSA. DNA of the CDR3: TGTGCCAGCAGCTTAGGTTCGACAGGGGGACGGACCTTC. Its translation: CASSLGSTGGRTF. Based on the CDR3 plus reference TRBV7-2 and TRBJ1-2, the full variable domain is GAGVSQSPSNKVTEKGKDVELRCDPISGHTALYWYRQSLGQGLEFLIYFQGNSAPDKSGLPSDRFSAERTGGSVSTLTIQRTQQEDSAVYLCASSLGSTGGRTFGSGTRLTVV.

The chain employs TRBV7-3 and TRBJ2-1; D is possibly TRBD2 (6 bases). The CDR3 has 14 amino acids. Germline V gene lookup returns CDR1 SGHTA and CDR2 FQGTGA. Trimming removed 3 bases from V and 5 bases from J, with 11 bases in between. The CDR3 sequence: CASSFGGSDNEQFF. CDR3 sequence (DNA): TGTGCCAGCAGCTTCGGGGGTTCGGACAATGAGCAGTTCTTC.

The J gene is TRBJ2-7, the V gene TRBV4-2, with D perhaps matching TRBD2 (6 bases). CDR3 length: 13 residues. Germline CDR1 LGHNA, CDR2 YNFKEQ. Trimming pared 0 bases from V and 6 bases from J, leaving 9 bases between. CDR3 sequence reads: CASSQEGGREQYF. DNA for the CDR3: TGTGCCAGCAGCCAAGAGGGAGGTCGCGAGCAGTACTTC.

V gene TRBV9 combines with J gene TRBJ1-1, with TRBD1 matching 11 bases. The CDR3 covers 15 residues. The trim removed 0 bases at V and 8 bases at J, leaving 6 bases unmatched. The germline CDR1 and CDR2 sequences are SGDLS and YYNGEE. In DNA, the CDR3 is TGTGCCAGCAGCGTAGGGGACAGGGGGAAGCGGGAAGCTTTCTTT. It specifies CASSVGDRGKREAFF.